A single sample gave rise to the 30 T cell receptor beta chains below, sequenced in a study of T cell responses to AZD1222 COVID-19 vaccine. Here immunoSEQ multiplex PCR was the method, and the copy in TCRdb shows in-frame clones only, minus some. Of some 130,000 clones listed, under 95% are singletons. The specimen was peripheral blood, collected 28 days after the second AZD1222 dose. These receptors all come from an adult who received the AZD1222 COVID-19 vaccine.

This chain joins TRBV4-1 and TRBJ2-3; maybe TRBD2 (6 bases). CDR3 length: 16 residues. Trimming removed 1 base at V and 8 bases at J, with 19 bases between. Germline CDR1 reads MGHRA; CDR2 reads YSYEKL. The CDR3 nucleotides are TGCGCCAGCAGCCAAGGCGCGGGATCTATACAGGTTACGCAGTATTTT. Its translation is CASSQGAGSIQVTQYF.

The chain employs TRBV5-1 and TRBJ1-3, with 7 bases aligning to TRBD1. The CDR3 has 15 residues. Germline trimming cut 5 bases from V and 0 bases from J; bases unmatched to any gene: 5. Germline V gives CDR1 SGHRS, CDR2 YFSETQ. CDR3 loop: CASSSTGPSGNTIYF. The DNA for the CDR3 is TGCGCCAGCAGTTCGACAGGGCCCTCTGGAAACACCATATATTTT.

This rearrangement joins TRBV6-4 to TRBJ2-3; 7 bases match TRBD2. J was trimmed by 5 bases and V by 2 bases; bases with no gene match: 1. Germline CDR1 is MRHNA and CDR2 is SNTAGT. This CDR3 comprises 13 residues. As DNA, the CDR3 is TGTGCCAGCAGTGACAGGGAGGGAGATACGCAGTATTTT. Its translation is CASSDREGDTQYF.

The chain has TRBV7-9 and TRBJ2-1; 8 nucleotides line up with TRBD2. Germline CDR1 SEHNR, CDR2 FQNEAQ (reference sequence). The J segment lost 12 bases and the V segment lost 5 bases, leaving 15 bases of the junction unmatched. CDR3 size: 15 residues. In DNA form, the CDR3 reads TGTGCCAGCAGCATTGGACTAGCCTACCGGAGGGGGCAGTTCTTC. It codes for CASSIGLAYRRGQFF.

The chain combines TRBV7-9 with TRBJ1-2; D perhaps matches TRBD1 (5 bases). The CDR3 runs 15 residues. CDR1 and CDR2 (germline): SEHNR, FQNEAQ (reference sequence). Trimming shortened V by 5 bases and J by 2 bases, and 15 bases separated the two germline ends. CDR3 DNA sequence: TGTGCCAGCAGCCCTCTGGCCCAGGGAAACTATGGCTACACCTTC. Translated, it gives CASSPLAQGNYGYTF.

The chain has TRBV5-6 and TRBJ2-3; D not certain. Trimming removed 0 bases from V and 1 base from J, with 12 bases in between. CDR1 is SGHDT and CDR2 is YYEEEE in the germline V gene. The length of the CDR3 is 16 residues. This CDR3 is CASSLVQQSGTDTQYF. For the CDR3, the DNA is TGTGCCAGCAGCTTGGTTCAGCAAAGCGGCACAGATACGCAGTATTTT.

This clone was seen only once. The chain employs TRBV25-1 and TRBJ2-2, with D unclear. The CDR3 contains 12 residues. Trimming cost V 6 bases and J 1 base, with 3 bases left between them. The germline gives CDR1 MGHDK, CDR2 SYGVNS. For the CDR3, the DNA is TGTGCCAGCAGGGGGAACACCGGGGAGCTGTTTTTT. This gives the protein CASRGNTGELFF.

The CDR3 here is CASSQDLRVGDSNSPLHF. CDR3 sequence (DNA): TGTGCCAGCAGCCAAGATTTAAGGGTAGGGGACAGCAATTCACCCCTCCACTTT. The chain combines TRBV4-2 with TRBJ1-6, with TRBD1 identical over 7 bases. V lost 0 bases and J lost 7; bases outside the gene matches: 12. The germline CDR1 and CDR2 sequences are LGHNA and YNFKEQ. The CDR3 totals 18 residues.

V usage is TRBV12-5 and J usage is TRBJ1-1; D is possibly TRBD1 (5 bases). Germline CDR1 and CDR2: LGHNT and FRNRAP. The CDR3 extends over 19 amino acids. Trimming pared 4 bases from V and 3 bases from J, leaving 27 bases between. CDR3 residues: CASGSKKIGRAGQDTEAFF. CDR3 bases: TGTGCTAGTGGTTCAAAAAAAATAGGACGTGCGGGGCAGGACACTGAAGCTTTCTTT.

The chain carries TRBV7-9 and TRBJ2-1; tentatively, D is TRBD2 (5 bases). Germline V lookup: CDR1 SEHNR, CDR2 FQNEAQ (reference sequence). The CDR3 loop spans 16 amino acids. With 0 bases removed from V and 5 bases from J, the gap between germline ends came to 14 bases. The CDR3 coding sequence is TGTGCCAGCAGCTTAGCTCGCCTAGCAGTGGACAATGAGCAGTTCTTC. This gives the protein CASSLARLAVDNEQFF.

This clone showed up just a few times. The CDR3 protein is CSVGGGRTFSYEQYF. The CDR3 nucleotides read TGCAGCGTTGGAGGTGGACGGACCTTCTCCTACGAGCAGTACTTC. The gene calls are TRBV29-1 and TRBJ2-7; D is uncertain. Germline V gives CDR1 SQVTM, CDR2 ANQGSEA. V was cut by 4 bases and J by 0 bases, with 16 bases left in between. This CDR3 region has 15 residues.

V gene TRBV2 combines with J gene TRBJ1-1; D perhaps matches TRBD1 (6 bases). V was cut by 6 bases and J by 4 bases, with 15 bases left in between. Germline CDR1 and CDR2: SNHLY and FYNNEI. This CDR3 has 14 residues. CDR3 sequence reads: CASRPQGLPTEAFF. For the CDR3, the DNA is TGTGCCAGCAGACCCCAGGGGTTGCCCACTGAAGCTTTCTTT.

The chain couples TRBV4-2 to TRBJ2-7, with 12 bases lining up with TRBD2. CDR1 LGHNA and CDR2 YNFKEQ come from the germline V gene. This CDR3 is built from 16 residues. V lost 0 bases and J lost 5; bases outside the gene matches: 5. As DNA, the CDR3 is TGTGCCAGCAGCCAAGATCCGACTAGCGGGAGTGACGAGCAGTACTTC. Residues: CASSQDPTSGSDEQYF.

The V gene is TRBV19, the J gene TRBJ2-7; tentative D call: TRBD1 (6 bases). CDR1 and CDR2 from the germline V gene are LNHDA and SQIVND (reference sequence). V shed 3 bases and J shed 1 base, with 19 bases lying between them. The CDR3 is 17 residues long. The chain's CDR3 is CASSIAGTTFSSYEQYF. CDR3 DNA sequence: TGTGCCAGTAGTATCGCCGGGACAACGTTTTCATCCTACGAGCAGTACTTC.

The chain joins TRBV5-1 to TRBJ2-5, with 7 bases matching TRBD2. With 4 bases clipped from V and 1 base from J, the junction kept 4 bases outside the gene matches. The CDR3 is made up of 14 amino acids. Per germline, CDR1 SGHRS and CDR2 YFSETQ. CDR3 in amino acids: CASSHGTIQETQYF. DNA of the CDR3: TGCGCCAGCAGCCACGGGACTATCCAAGAGACCCAGTACTTC.

This chain connects TRBV16 to TRBJ1-4; 8 positions agree with TRBD1. Per germline, CDR1 KGHSY and CDR2 FQNENV. J lost 8 bases, V lost 4 bases, and 9 bases had no gene match. This CDR3 has 15 residues. CDR3 DNA sequence: TGTGCCAGCAGCCCTCTGACAGGGGTAGGCGAAAAACTGTTTTTT. This gives the protein CASSPLTGVGEKLFF.

The chain has TRBV9 and TRBJ2-7; 8 nucleotides match TRBD2. J gave up 3 bases and V 3 bases, and 8 bases lay outside the gene matches. The germline gives CDR1 SGDLS, CDR2 YYNGEE. The CDR3 is 15 amino acids. CDR3 loop: CASSETGTRNYEQYF. CDR3 bases: TGTGCCAGCAGCGAAACCGGGACTAGGAACTACGAGCAGTACTTC.

V is TRBV6-2 or TRBV6-3 and J is TRBJ1-2; D is unclear. The V gene lost 2 bases and the J gene lost 4 bases, with 17 bases spanning the gap. The CDR3 totals 16 residues. Per the germline V gene, CDR1 is MNHEY and CDR2 is SVGEGT. CDR3 bases: TGTGCCAGCAGTTACCCCGCGCGGAGCCCCATCTATGGCTACACCTTC. Amino acids: CASSYPARSPIYGYTF.

This sequence joins TRBV6-1 and TRBJ2-6, with TRBD1 as a possible D gene (6 bases). Trimming shortened V by 4 bases and J by 1 base, and 23 bases separated the two germline ends. The germline gives CDR1 MNHNS, CDR2 SASEGT. This CDR3 has 20 amino acids. CDR3 nucleotides: TGTGCCAGCAGTGGACGGAACAGGGTTTTATCCGGATCTGGGGCCAACGTCCTGACTTTC. Its translation is CASSGRNRVLSGSGANVLTF.

The rearrangement links TRBV11-3 to TRBJ2-3, with TRBD1 matching over 12 bases. Germline trimming cut 2 bases from V and 2 bases from J; bases unmatched to any gene: 8. CDR1 and CDR2 from the germline V gene are SGHNT and YENEEA. This CDR3 is 18 amino acids long. The CDR3 DNA sequence: TGTGCCAGCAGCTTATCTCCGGGACAGGGGGCCTCCACAGATACGCAGTATTTT. As protein: CASSLSPGQGASTDTQYF.

The chain joins TRBV28 to TRBJ2-1; 8 nucleotides match TRBD2. Germline trimming cut 8 bases from V and 5 bases from J; bases unmatched to any gene: 8. The length of the CDR3 is 14 residues. Germline V gene sequence: CDR1 MDHEN, CDR2 SYDVKM. CDR3 bases: TGTGCCAGCTGGGCCAGCGGGAGAAACAATGAGCAGTTCTTC. Amino acids: CASWASGRNNEQFF.

In this sample, this clone turned up once. The chain uses TRBV5-1 and TRBJ1-1, with 10 bases fitting TRBD1. This CDR3 is 14 amino acids long. Germline CDR1 and CDR2: SGHRS and YFSETQ. V dropped 4 bases and J dropped 4; count of bases not matched to a gene: 4. For the CDR3, the DNA is TGCGCCAGCAGCCGACAGGGGGCCGCCACTGAAGCTTTCTTT. Its protein is CASSRQGAATEAFF.

The gene calls are TRBV7-2 and TRBJ2-7, with D possibly called TRBD1 or TRBD2 (6 bases each). Germline V CDR1 and CDR2: SGHTA, FQGNSA. The CDR3 spans 15 residues. Deletions cut 5 bases from V and 0 bases from J, with 14 bases between. In DNA form, the CDR3 reads TGTGCCAGCAGCAGGGGGACTGCCCTCTCCTACGAGCAGTACTTC. Translated, it gives CASSRGTALSYEQYF.

The rearrangement joins TRBV9 to TRBJ1-2; 8 bases fit TRBD1. The CDR3 spans 15 residues. With 3 bases clipped from V and 3 bases from J, the junction kept 7 bases outside the gene matches. CDR1 and CDR2 from the germline V gene are SGDLS and YYNGEE. Here the CDR3 reads CASSASRGRHYGYTF. For the CDR3, the DNA is TGTGCCAGCAGCGCAAGCAGGGGGCGTCACTATGGCTACACCTTC.

A single count supports this clone. The chain recombines TRBV11-2 with TRBJ2-1; tentative D call: TRBD2 (5 bases). The V gene's germline CDR1 is SGHAT and CDR2 FQNNGV. CDR3 length: 14 residues. With 1 base removed from V and 7 bases from J, the gap between germline ends came to 11 bases. This chain's CDR3 is CASSLVLALNEQFF. Here the CDR3 DNA reads TGTGCCAGCAGCTTAGTATTAGCGCTAAATGAGCAGTTCTTC.

The chain has TRBV7-8 and TRBJ2-5; 7 nucleotides agree with TRBD2. CDR3 size: 16 residues. V lost 1 base to trimming and J lost 1 base; unmatched junction nucleotides: 6. Germline lookup yields CDR1 SGHVS and CDR2 FQNEAQ. CDR3 in amino acids: CASSLVWGGLQETQYF. DNA for the CDR3: TGTGCCAGCAGCTTAGTTTGGGGAGGGCTCCAAGAGACCCAGTACTTC.

This rearrangement joins TRBV28 to TRBJ2-7, with D possibly TRBD2 on 6 matching bases. Trimming removed 3 bases at V and 0 bases at J, with 12 bases between. Germline V CDR1 and CDR2: MDHEN, SYDVKM. The CDR3 is 15 amino acids. CDR3 sequence: CASSLRQGLSYEQYF. Here the CDR3 DNA reads TGTGCCAGCAGTTTGAGGCAGGGACTCTCCTACGAGCAGTACTTC.

V is TRBV6-5 and J is TRBJ2-2; tentatively, D is TRBD2 (6 bases). The CDR3 covers 14 residues. Trimming pared 9 bases from V and 5 bases from J, leaving 16 bases between. CDR1 and CDR2 from the germline V gene are MNHEY and SVGAGI. The DNA for the CDR3 is TGTGCCAGTCTTCCAGGGAGGCTTACCGGGGAGCTGTTTTTT. As protein: CASLPGRLTGELFF.

This clone was detected once. The chain couples TRBV28 to TRBJ1-5, with D unresolved. Germline V lookup: CDR1 MDHEN, CDR2 SYDVKM. V dropped 6 bases and J dropped 6 bases, with 15 bases sitting between them. This CDR3 region has 14 residues. DNA of the CDR3: TGTGCCAGCAGGTTGTCTTATGATGGTCAGCCCCAGCATTTT. It specifies CASRLSYDGQPQHF.

The rearrangement joins TRBV28 to TRBJ1-1, with TRBD1 identical over 10 bases. This CDR3 spans 16 amino acids. With V trimmed by 6 bases and J by 4 bases, 11 bases remained unmatched. Germline V gene data show CDR1 as MDHEN and CDR2 as SYDVKM. CDR3 sequence (DNA): TGTGCCAGCAGGCGGGACAGGGGAACCCTCAGCACTGAAGCTTTCTTT. It translates to CASRRDRGTLSTEAFF.